This record looks at one T cell receptor beta chain sequence and its context. This entry comes from a study of blood T cell repertoires in COVID-19. Study at large: Material from acute and convalescent COVID-19 was sourced from the United States, Italy and Spain. Sources were T cells, B-cell-depleted T cells, or PBMCs; the material itself was cDNA or gDNA.

The length of the CDR3 is 15 residues. The V gene end was trimmed by 5 bases and the J gene end by 1 base; junction bases not matched to a gene: 7. Germline V CDR1 and CDR2: SGHTA, FQGNSA. Here immunoSEQ multiplex PCR was the method, and the copy in TCRdb shows in-frame clones only, minus some. The sample has over 35,000 clones, roughly 80% seen once. This TCR derives from a human donor with acute or convalescent COVID-19. The donor label of this sample is uncertain. Sequenced material: peripheral blood. The chain carries TRBV7-2 and TRBJ1-1, with 7 bases that match TRBD1. The DNA of the CDR3 is TGTGCCAGCAGCCACCGACAGGGAAGGAACACTGAAGCTTTCTTT. Protein: CASSHRQGRNTEAFF.